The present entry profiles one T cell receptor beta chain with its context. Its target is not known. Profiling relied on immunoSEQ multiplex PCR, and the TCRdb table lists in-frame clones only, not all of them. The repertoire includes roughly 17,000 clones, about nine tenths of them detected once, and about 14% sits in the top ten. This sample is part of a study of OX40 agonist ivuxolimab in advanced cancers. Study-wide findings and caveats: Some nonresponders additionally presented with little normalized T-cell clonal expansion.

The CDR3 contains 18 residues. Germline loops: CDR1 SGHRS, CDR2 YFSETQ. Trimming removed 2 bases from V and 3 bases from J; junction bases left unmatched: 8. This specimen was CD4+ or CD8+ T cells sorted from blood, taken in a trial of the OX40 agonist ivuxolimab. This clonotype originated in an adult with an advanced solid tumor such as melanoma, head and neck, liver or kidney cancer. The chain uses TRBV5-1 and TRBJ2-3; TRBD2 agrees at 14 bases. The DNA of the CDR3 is TGCGCCAGCAGCTTCCTAGGACTAGCGGGAGGAAGGACAGATACGCAGTATTTT. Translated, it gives CASSFLGLAGGRTDTQYF.